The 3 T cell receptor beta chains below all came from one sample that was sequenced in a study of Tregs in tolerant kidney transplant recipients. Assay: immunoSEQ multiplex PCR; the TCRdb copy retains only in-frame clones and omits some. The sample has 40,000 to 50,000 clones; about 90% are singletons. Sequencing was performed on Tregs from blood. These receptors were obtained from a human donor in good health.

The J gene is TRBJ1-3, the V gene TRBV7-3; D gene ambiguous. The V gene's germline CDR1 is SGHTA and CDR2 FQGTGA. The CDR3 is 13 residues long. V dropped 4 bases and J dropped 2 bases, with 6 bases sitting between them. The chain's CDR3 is CASSSSPGNTIYF. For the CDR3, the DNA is TGTGCCAGCAGCTCCTCCCCTGGAAACACCATATATTTT.

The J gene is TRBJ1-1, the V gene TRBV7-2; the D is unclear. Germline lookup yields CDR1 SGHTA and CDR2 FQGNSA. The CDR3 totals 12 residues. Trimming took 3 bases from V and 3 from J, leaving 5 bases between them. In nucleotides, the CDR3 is TGTGCCAGCAGCTTGCGATACACTGAAGCTTTCTTT. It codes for CASSLRYTEAFF.

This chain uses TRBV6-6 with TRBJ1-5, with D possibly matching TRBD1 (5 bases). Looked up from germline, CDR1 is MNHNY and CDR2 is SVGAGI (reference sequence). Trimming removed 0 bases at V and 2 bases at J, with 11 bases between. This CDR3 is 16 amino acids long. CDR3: CASSYSAGSGNQPQHF. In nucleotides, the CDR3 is TGTGCCAGCAGTTACTCAGCAGGGTCCGGCAATCAGCCCCAGCATTTT.